What follows describes a single T cell receptor beta chain. Its antigen is as yet unknown. The sample is drawn from a study of T cells in Graves' hyperthyroidism and ophthalmopathy. General study results and limits: Ophthalmopathy was separated from stable hyperthyroidism by a 13 V-J model.

Template material for amplifying TCR beta CDR3 regions consisted of RNA transcripts. RT-PCR in the first round (using the HTBI primer set) targeted the TCR CDR3. TCRdb re-called the multiplex PCR reads through MiXCR, storing one row per CDR3 protein. The sample has 560,000 or so distinct CDR3 sequences, just over 45% seen once. Trimming left V 9 bases short and J 5 bases short, with 17 bases between. The germline CDR1 and CDR2 sequences are LNHDA and SQIVND (reference sequence). This CDR3 has 13 residues. The chain links TRBV19 to TRBJ2-7, with D hard to call. The sequencing input was peripheral blood or thyroid tissue (not recorded which). This TCR was sampled from a woman aged 18-29 years with Graves' hyperthyroidism. CDR3 sequence: CARNGSRLHEQYF. CDR3 nucleotides: TGTGCCAGAAACGGGTCCCGTTTACACGAGCAGTACTTC. The full variable domain, completed using reference TRBV19 and TRBJ2-7, is DGGITQSPKYLFRKEGQNVTLSCEQNLNHDAMYWYRQDPGQGLRLIYYSQIVNDFQKGDIAEGYSVSREKKESFPLTVTSAQKNPTAFYLCARNGSRLHEQYFGPGTRLTVT.